This T cell receptor (beta chain) was observed in a study of cytomegalovirus exposure and HLA in healthy donors. Amplification used 60 Vbeta primers and 13 Jbeta primers. Sequencing was performed with immunoSEQ multiplex PCR; in TCRdb, only in-frame clones are kept and a portion is missing. The sample carries 110,000 to 150,000 clones, around 70% recorded once. The TCR was taken from a woman aged 25 to 45 in good health and CMV-seronegative. Specimen: PBMCs.

The CDR3 nucleotides are TGCGCCAGCAGCCAACACAGATCCTACGAGCAGTACTTC. Translation gives CASSQHRSYEQYF. J is TRBJ2-5 and V is TRBV4-1; the D is unclear. The J call may be incorrect, as the DNA end agrees better with TRBJ2-7. The length of the CDR3 is 13 residues. Germline loops: CDR1 MGHRA, CDR2 YSYEKL.